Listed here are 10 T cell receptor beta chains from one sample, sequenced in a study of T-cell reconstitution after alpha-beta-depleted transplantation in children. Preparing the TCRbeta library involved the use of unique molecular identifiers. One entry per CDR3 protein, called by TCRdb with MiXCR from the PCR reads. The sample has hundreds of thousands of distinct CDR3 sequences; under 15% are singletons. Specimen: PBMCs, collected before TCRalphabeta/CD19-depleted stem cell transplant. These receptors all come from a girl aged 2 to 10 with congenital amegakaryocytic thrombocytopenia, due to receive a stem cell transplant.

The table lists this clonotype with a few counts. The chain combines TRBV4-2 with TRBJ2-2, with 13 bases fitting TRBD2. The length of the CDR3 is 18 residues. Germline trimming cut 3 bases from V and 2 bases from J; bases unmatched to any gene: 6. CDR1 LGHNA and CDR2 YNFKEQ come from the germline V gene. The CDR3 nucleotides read TGTGCCAGCAGCCAGAAGACTAGCGGGAGGCAAAACACCGGGGAGCTGTTTTTT. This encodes CASSQKTSGRQNTGELFF.

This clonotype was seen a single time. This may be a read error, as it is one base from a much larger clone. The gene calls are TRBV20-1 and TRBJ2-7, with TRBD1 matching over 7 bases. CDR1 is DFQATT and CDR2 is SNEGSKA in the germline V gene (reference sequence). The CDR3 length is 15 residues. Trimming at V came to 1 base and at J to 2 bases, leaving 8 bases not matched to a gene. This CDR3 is CSARGPKTGAYEQYF. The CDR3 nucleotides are TGCAGTGCTAGAGGTCCCAAAACAGGGGCCTACGAGCAGTACTTC.

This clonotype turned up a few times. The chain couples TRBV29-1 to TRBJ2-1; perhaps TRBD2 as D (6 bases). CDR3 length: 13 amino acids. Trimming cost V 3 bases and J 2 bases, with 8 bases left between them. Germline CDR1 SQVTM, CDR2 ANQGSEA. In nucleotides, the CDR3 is TGCAGCGTTGACGGAGGGCCCTACAATGAGCAGTTCTTC. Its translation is CSVDGGPYNEQFF.

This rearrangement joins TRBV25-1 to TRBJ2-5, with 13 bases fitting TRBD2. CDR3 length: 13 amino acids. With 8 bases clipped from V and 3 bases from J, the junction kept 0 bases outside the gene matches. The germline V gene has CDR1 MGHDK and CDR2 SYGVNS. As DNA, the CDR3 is TGTGCCAGCGGACTAGCGGGAGAAGAGACCCAGTACTTC. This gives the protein CASGLAGEETQYF.

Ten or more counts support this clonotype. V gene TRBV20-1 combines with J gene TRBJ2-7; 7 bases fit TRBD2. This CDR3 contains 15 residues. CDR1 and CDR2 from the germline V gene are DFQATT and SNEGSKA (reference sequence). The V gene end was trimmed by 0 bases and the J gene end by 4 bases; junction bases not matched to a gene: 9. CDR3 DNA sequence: TGCAGTGCTAGAGATCTCGGGCGGGAGAGTTACGAGCAGTACTTC. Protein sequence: CSARDLGRESYEQYF.

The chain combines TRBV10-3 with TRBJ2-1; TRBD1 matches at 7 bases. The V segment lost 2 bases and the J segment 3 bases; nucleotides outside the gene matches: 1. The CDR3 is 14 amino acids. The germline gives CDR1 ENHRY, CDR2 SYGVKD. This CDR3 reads CAISERGLYNEQFF. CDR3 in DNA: TGTGCCATCAGTGAGAGGGGGCTCTACAATGAGCAGTTCTTC.

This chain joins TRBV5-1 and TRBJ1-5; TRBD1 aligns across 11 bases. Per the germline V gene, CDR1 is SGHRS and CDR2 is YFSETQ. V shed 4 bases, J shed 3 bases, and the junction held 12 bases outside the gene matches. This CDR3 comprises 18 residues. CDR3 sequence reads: CASSPGTGGMENNQPQHF. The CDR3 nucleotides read TGCGCCAGCAGCCCAGGGACAGGGGGTATGGAAAACAATCAGCCCCAGCATTTT.

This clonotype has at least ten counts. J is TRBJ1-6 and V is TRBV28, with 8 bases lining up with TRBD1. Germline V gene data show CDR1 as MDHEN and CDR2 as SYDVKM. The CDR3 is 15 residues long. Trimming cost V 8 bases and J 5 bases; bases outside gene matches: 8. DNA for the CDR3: TGTGCCAGCGCCGGTGGACAGGGCCATAATTCACCCCTCCACTTT. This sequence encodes CASAGGQGHNSPLHF.

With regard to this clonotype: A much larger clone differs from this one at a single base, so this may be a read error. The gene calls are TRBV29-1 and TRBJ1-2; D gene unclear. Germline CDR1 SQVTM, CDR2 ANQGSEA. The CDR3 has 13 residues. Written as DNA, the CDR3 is TGCAGCGTTCATCCGGGATCTAACTATGGCTACCCCTTC. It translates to CSVHPGSNYGYPF.

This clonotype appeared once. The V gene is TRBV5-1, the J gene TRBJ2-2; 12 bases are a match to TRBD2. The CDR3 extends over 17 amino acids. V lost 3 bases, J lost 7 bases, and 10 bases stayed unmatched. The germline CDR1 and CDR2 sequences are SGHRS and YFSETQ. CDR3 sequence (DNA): TGCGCCAGCAGCTCTTCTAGCGGGAGGGCGCTTTGCGGGGAGCTGTTTTTT. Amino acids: CASSSSSGRALCGELFF.